These 24 T cell receptor beta chains were all obtained from the same sample, sequenced in a study of identical twins. TCRdb re-called the 5' RACE reads with MiXCR, one entry per CDR3 protein. The sample includes about 530,000 distinct CDR3 sequences, approximately 14% seen only once; the top ten take less than 0.5%. This same sample was also part of a study on yellow fever vaccine responses in identical twins.

Material for sequencing was CD4+ T cells sorted from blood. Every receptor here comes from a woman in her late teens or twenties in good health.

The rearrangement joins TRBV7-9 to TRBJ2-3; no reliable D call. CDR1 is SEHNR and CDR2 is FQNEAQ in the germline V gene (reference sequence). This CDR3 contains 15 residues. Trimming stripped 1 base from V and 2 bases from J, with 10 bases between. The CDR3 nucleotides read TGTGCCAGCAGCTTAGTCGTCTCCCCCACAGATACGCAGTATTTT. It encodes CASSLVVSPTDTQYF.

This clonotype has more than one count but fewer than ten. The chain combines TRBV20-1 with TRBJ2-7, with 7 bases matching TRBD2. Germline-derived CDR1 and CDR2 are DFQATT and SNEGSKA (reference sequence). The CDR3 runs to 13 residues. With V trimmed by 6 bases and J by 2 bases, 7 bases remained unmatched. CDR3 loop: CSALLADTYEQYF. The CDR3 region has the DNA TGCAGTGCCCTTCTAGCGGACACCTACGAGCAGTACTTC.

The rearrangement uses TRBV3-1 and TRBJ2-1, with D uncertain. The CDR3 has 12 amino acids. Per germline, CDR1 LGHDT and CDR2 YNNKEL (reference sequence). The V gene lost 0 bases and the J gene lost 12 bases, with 9 bases spanning the gap. The CDR3 coding sequence is TGTGCCAGCAGCCAAGAGAAGGCCCGGCAGTTCTTC. As protein: CASSQEKARQFF.

This clonotype was recorded a few times. This chain links TRBV5-1 with TRBJ2-7, with 11 positions matching TRBD2. The ends lost 4 bases at V and 4 bases at J; junction bases unmatched: 4. CDR3 length equals 14 residues. From germline, CDR1 is SGHRS and CDR2 YFSETQ. The CDR3 sequence: CASSILAGEYEQYF. The CDR3 DNA reads as TGCGCCAGCAGCATACTAGCGGGAGAGTACGAGCAGTACTTC.

The chain has TRBV2 and TRBJ2-1, with TRBD1 matching over 8 bases. This CDR3 contains 14 residues. V dropped 6 bases and J dropped 2; count of bases not matched to a gene: 3. The germline CDR1 and CDR2 sequences are SNHLY and FYNNEI. CDR3 sequence (DNA): TGTGCCAGCAGGACGGGACAGGCCTACAATGAGCAGTTCTTC. Translated, it gives CASRTGQAYNEQFF.

The chain recombines TRBV20-1 with TRBJ1-1; D possibly corresponds to TRBD1 (6 bases). V gave up 1 base and J gave up 4 bases, with 13 bases separating them. The CDR3 extends over 14 amino acids. Germline-derived CDR1 and CDR2 are DFQATT and SNEGSKA (reference sequence). The CDR3 is CSARVPTGSTEAFF. CDR3 DNA sequence: TGCAGTGCTAGAGTTCCCACAGGGAGCACTGAAGCTTTCTTT.

This clonotype has just a few counts. This chain links TRBV6-2 or TRBV6-3 with TRBJ1-6; a weak D match, TRBD1 (5 bases). V was cut by 2 bases and J by 0 bases, with 11 bases left in between. Germline CDR1 is MNHEY and CDR2 is SVGEGT. This CDR3 has 17 amino acids. The CDR3 protein is CASSYGGRGSYNSPLHF. CDR3 coding DNA: TGTGCCAGCAGTTACGGGGGACGGGGCTCCTATAATTCACCCCTCCACTTT.

This clonotype was observed a handful of times. This sequence joins TRBV4-1 and TRBJ1-5, with 8 bases fitting TRBD1. CDR3 length equals 15 residues. Germline values: CDR1 MGHRA, CDR2 YSYEKL. V shed 4 bases and J 3 bases; nucleotides not matched to a gene: 5. CDR3 nucleotides: TGCGCCAGCAGCCCGGACAGGGCCTACAATCAGCCCCAGCATTTT. Its translation: CASSPDRAYNQPQHF.

This chain uses TRBV10-3 with TRBJ2-2; 7 nucleotides line up with TRBD1. The CDR3 contains 15 residues. Per germline, CDR1 ENHRY and CDR2 SYGVKD. V shed 8 bases, J shed 5 bases, and the junction held 11 bases outside the gene matches. The CDR3 loop is CAIGRDSGRTGELFF. CDR3 DNA: TGTGCCATCGGAAGGGACAGCGGTAGGACCGGGGAGCTGTTTTTT.

The chain carries TRBV20-1 and TRBJ2-3; 11 positions match TRBD2. This CDR3 has 14 amino acids. Germline assignment: CDR1 DFQATT and CDR2 SNEGSKA (reference sequence). Losses at the gene ends were 6 bases for V and 2 bases for J; bases not matched to a gene: 4. The CDR3 reads CSALAGGYTDTQYF. CDR3 in DNA: TGCAGTGCATTAGCGGGAGGGTACACAGATACGCAGTATTTT.

This clonotype came up many times. The genes are TRBV12-3 or TRBV12-4 and TRBJ2-3; perhaps TRBD1 as D (6 bases). The CDR3 extends over 15 amino acids. Trimming took off 1 base at V and 1 base at J, with 9 bases between the two ends. The chain's CDR3 is CASSLVGGGTDTQYF. CDR3 in DNA: TGTGCCAGCAGTTTAGTTGGGGGCGGCACAGATACGCAGTATTTT.

V is TRBV28 and J is TRBJ2-5; 8 nucleotides match TRBD1. Looked up from germline, CDR1 is MDHEN and CDR2 is SYDVKM. The CDR3 covers 15 residues. V lost 7 bases, J lost 5 bases, and 12 bases stayed unmatched. For the CDR3, the DNA is TGTGCCAGCACCAAAGACAGGGGAGGTTGGGAGACCCAGTACTTC. It specifies CASTKDRGGWETQYF.

The chain is built from TRBV20-1 and TRBJ1-6; 9 bases line up with TRBD1. Germline V gene sequence: CDR1 DFQATT, CDR2 SNEGSKA (reference sequence). The CDR3 is 15 residues long. V was clipped by 4 bases and J by 7 bases; unmatched bases: 8. The CDR3 DNA reads as TGCAGTGCTACAATTACCGGGACAGGGAATTCACCCCTCCACTTT. Its protein product is CSATITGTGNSPLHF.

In this sample, this clonotype turned up a few times. The chain uses TRBV12-3 or TRBV12-4 and TRBJ1-1; D ambiguous. CDR3 length equals 15 residues. The germline V and J ends were trimmed by 0 bases and 4 bases, with 12 bases remaining between them. CDR3 DNA sequence: TGTGCCAGCAGTTTAGCGCCCAACCTGGCCACTGAAGCTTTCTTT. It yields the protein CASSLAPNLATEAFF.

The rearrangement uses TRBV10-3 and TRBJ2-5; no clear D. CDR1 and CDR2 from the germline V gene are ENHRY and SYGVKD. The CDR3 is made up of 13 amino acids. The germline V and J ends were trimmed by 0 bases and 0 bases, with 2 bases remaining between them. CDR3 nucleotide sequence: TGTGCCATCAGTGAGTCAAACCAAGAGACCCAGTACTTC. Its translation is CAISESNQETQYF.

This clonotype was counted a few times. The chain joins TRBV20-1 to TRBJ2-1, with D perhaps TRBD2 (5 bases). Germline V gives CDR1 DFQATT, CDR2 SNEGSKA (reference sequence). The CDR3 runs 14 residues. Trimming pared 5 bases from V and 4 bases from J, leaving 15 bases between. CDR3 sequence reads: CSAPPASGYNEQFF. CDR3 DNA: TGCAGTGCTCCCCCAGCGAGCGGATACAATGAGCAGTTCTTC.

Comment on this clonotype: It is unclear where the CDR3 begins or ends on the DNA, so no DNA is shown, and the CDR3 is as TCRdb lists it. The V and J genes are TRBV15 and TRBJ1-1; TRBD1 is the table's D call, not checked against the DNA. Per germline, CDR1 LNHNV and CDR2 YYDKDF (reference sequence). The CDR3 spans 16 residues, counting both ends. The CDR3 reads CATSRVGRGSDTEALF.

This clonotype has ten or more counts. The V gene is TRBV3-1, the J gene TRBJ2-2, with a weak D call TRBD2 (5 bases). The CDR3 covers 14 residues. Per the germline V gene, CDR1 is LGHDT and CDR2 is YNNKEL (reference sequence). V shed 3 bases and J shed 5 bases, with 10 bases lying between them. CDR3 loop: CASSQGLATGELFF. The DNA of the CDR3 is TGTGCCAGCAGCCAGGGATTAGCGACCGGGGAGCTGTTTTTT.

This clonotype was seen more than once but under ten times. V is TRBV12-3 or TRBV12-4 and J is TRBJ2-3; no definite D call. The V end lost 1 base, the J end lost 1 base, and 12 bases lay between the germline ends. CDR3 length: 16 residues. CDR3 region: CASSLGLLSRTDTQYF. CDR3 nucleotides: TGTGCCAGCAGTTTAGGTCTATTGTCTCGCACAGATACGCAGTATTTT.

The chain couples TRBV9 to TRBJ2-3; tentatively, D is TRBD2 (7 bases). Germline lookup yields CDR1 SGDLS and CDR2 YYNGEE. The CDR3 length is 15 residues. The V end lost 3 bases, the J end lost 2 bases, and 13 bases lay between the germline ends. The chain's CDR3 is CASSEIGGLTDTQYF. The CDR3 bases are TGTGCCAGCAGCGAAATCGGGGGGCTCACAGATACGCAGTATTTT.

The chain couples TRBV3-1 to TRBJ1-2; D is undetermined. The CDR3 consists of 12 residues. CDR1 LGHDT and CDR2 YNNKEL come from the germline V gene (reference sequence). Trimming took 5 bases from V and 2 from J, leaving 6 bases between them. The CDR3 protein is CASSVQNYGYTF. For the CDR3, the DNA is TGTGCCAGCAGCGTACAGAACTATGGCTACACCTTC.

This chain links TRBV10-3 with TRBJ2-5, with 9 bases identical to TRBD1. V dropped 6 bases and J dropped 5; count of bases not matched to a gene: 7. CDR3 size: 14 residues. Germline CDR1 is ENHRY and CDR2 is SYGVKD. CDR3 sequence (DNA): TGTGCCATCAGCGAACAGGGGGCCGGGGAGACCCAGTACTTC. Translating it yields CAISEQGAGETQYF.

This clonotype has only a few counts. The genes are TRBV29-1 and TRBJ2-3, with a possible D match to TRBD1 (6 bases). Trimming removed 7 bases from V and 2 bases from J, with 16 bases in between. The length of the CDR3 is 14 residues. CDR1 and CDR2 from the germline V gene are SQVTM and ANQGSEA. CDR3 sequence: CSALVVGHTDTQYF. As DNA, the CDR3 is TGCAGCGCCCTCGTGGTGGGACACACAGATACGCAGTATTTT.

The chain carries TRBV3-1 and TRBJ2-3; D unclear. CDR3 length: 15 residues. The ends were cut back, 6 bases at V and 0 bases at J, with 13 bases in the middle. The germline CDR1 and CDR2 sequences are LGHDT and YNNKEL (reference sequence). CDR3 sequence reads: CASRQNDISTDTQYF. The CDR3 DNA is TGTGCCAGCAGACAGAATGACATAAGCACAGATACGCAGTATTTT.